A single sample is the source of the 2 T cell receptor beta chains below, sequenced in a study of chemoradiotherapy in HPV16-positive cancers. Some clones are missing from TCRdb's copy, which holds only in-frame ones; the method was immunoSEQ multiplex PCR. In the table there are 12,000 to 15,000 clones, nearly 70% of which are singletons. This sample was gathered from a patient who underwent chemoradiotherapy. These TCRs come from a human donor with HPV-associated anogenital cancer.

The chain links TRBV19 to TRBJ2-1; TRBD2 matches 14 bases. V shed 4 bases, J shed 7 bases, and the junction held 12 bases outside the gene matches. Germline assignment: CDR1 LNHDA and CDR2 SQIVND (reference sequence). The CDR3 covers 18 residues. The CDR3 sequence is CASSTPTSGGANWNEQFF. The DNA for the CDR3 is TGTGCCAGTAGTACACCGACTAGCGGGGGGGCTAACTGGAATGAGCAGTTCTTC.

The chain recombines TRBV2 with TRBJ1-4; the match to TRBD1 covers 10 bases. The CDR3 has 14 amino acids. V trimming: 6 bases; J trimming: 8 bases; junction bases outside the gene matches: 6. Germline-derived CDR1 and CDR2 are SNHLY and FYNNEI. CDR3 nucleotide sequence: TGTGCCAGCAGAAGGGACAGGGGATACGAAAAACTGTTTTTT. Encoded protein: CASRRDRGYEKLFF.